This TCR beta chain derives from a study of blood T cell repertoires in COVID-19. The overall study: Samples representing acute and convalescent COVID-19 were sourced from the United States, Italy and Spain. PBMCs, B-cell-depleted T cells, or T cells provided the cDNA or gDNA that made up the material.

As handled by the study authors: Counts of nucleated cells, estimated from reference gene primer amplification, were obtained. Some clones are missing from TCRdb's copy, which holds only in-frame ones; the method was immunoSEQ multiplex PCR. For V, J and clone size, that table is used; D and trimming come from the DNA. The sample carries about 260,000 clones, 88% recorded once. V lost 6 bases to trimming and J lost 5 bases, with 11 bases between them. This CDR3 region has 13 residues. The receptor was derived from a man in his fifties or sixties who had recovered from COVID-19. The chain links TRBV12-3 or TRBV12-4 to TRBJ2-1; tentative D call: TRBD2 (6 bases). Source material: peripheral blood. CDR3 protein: CASRLAFHNEQFF. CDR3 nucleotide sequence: TGTGCCAGCAGGCTAGCGTTCCACAATGAGCAGTTCTTC.